This TCR beta chain is from a study of cytomegalovirus exposure and HLA in healthy donors. Study summary: The same platform was used for the 120 validation repertoires and the roughly 730 first-cohort repertoires, a later analysis reported. Whole-study results and caveats: Reportedly, cytomegalovirus status was diagnosed with high sensitivity and specificity. It was confirmed in vitro that three of the CMV-associated chains were specific for CMV antigens.

Germline V CDR1 and CDR2: SGHRS, YFSETQ. This CDR3 has 14 residues. After removal of 4 bases from V and 4 bases from J, the junction contained 6 bases not matched to a gene. Profiling relied on immunoSEQ multiplex PCR, and the TCRdb table lists in-frame clones only, not all of them. The sample records 98,000 or so clones, 90% to 96% being singletons. Turning to this clone: Its antigen is as yet unknown.

Separation from the roughly 700-subject first cohort characterized the roughly 120-subject validation cohort, to which the donors belonged. The specimen was PBMCs. V and J are TRBV5-1 and TRBJ1-1, with 8 nucleotides matching TRBD1. The sequence was collected from a woman younger than 35 in good health and CMV-seronegative. CDR3 in amino acids: CASSTTGGSTEAFF. As DNA, the CDR3 is TGCGCCAGCAGCACCACAGGGGGGAGCACTGAAGCTTTCTTT. Using reference TRBV5-1 and TRBJ1-1 for the parts outside the CDR3, the full variable domain is KAGVTQTPRYLIKTRGQQVTLSCSPISGHRSVSWYQQTPGQGLQFLFEYFSETQRNKGNFPGRFSGRQFSNSRSEMNVSTLELGDSALYLCASSTTGGSTEAFFGQGTRLTVV.